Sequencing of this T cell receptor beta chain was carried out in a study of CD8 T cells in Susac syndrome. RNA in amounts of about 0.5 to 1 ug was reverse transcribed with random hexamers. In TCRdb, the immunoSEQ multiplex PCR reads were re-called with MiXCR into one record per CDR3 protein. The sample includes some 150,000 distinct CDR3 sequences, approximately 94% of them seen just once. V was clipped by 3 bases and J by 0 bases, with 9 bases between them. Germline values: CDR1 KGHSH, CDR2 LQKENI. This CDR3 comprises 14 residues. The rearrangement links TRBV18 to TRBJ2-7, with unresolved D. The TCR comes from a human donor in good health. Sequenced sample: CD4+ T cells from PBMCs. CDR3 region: CASSPPGPSYEQYF. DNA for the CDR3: TGTGCCAGCTCACCTCCGGGCCCCTCCTACGAGCAGTACTTC.